The 3 T cell receptor beta chains given below trace back to one sample, sequenced in a study of vaccination effects on CD4 cells after COVID-19. The authors isolated CD4+ T cells after approximately 9 days of culture. Either the mRNA-1273 or the BNT162b2 vaccine was given to participants as two doses. Produced via immunoSEQ multiplex PCR; TCRdb's table is partial and in-frame only. This sample has about 40,000 clones, with 65% to 75% found just once. The antigens these receptors bind are not known. The material was CD4+ T cells from PBMCs cultured without peptide, obtained after COVID-19 vaccination. These receptors were obtained from a human donor who received a COVID-19 vaccine.

The V gene is TRBV6-5, the J gene TRBJ2-1; no firm D call. The V end lost 4 bases, the J end lost 0 bases, and 10 bases lay between the germline ends. The CDR3 is made up of 15 amino acids. Germline values: CDR1 MNHEY, CDR2 SVGAGI. The CDR3 loop is CASSWGSSSYNEQFF. CDR3 nucleotide sequence: TGTGCCAGCAGTTGGGGATCCAGCTCCTACAATGAGCAGTTCTTC.

This chain joins TRBV2 and TRBJ2-1; D may be TRBD1 (6 bases). V lost 4 bases to trimming and J lost 0 bases, with 10 bases between them. There are 15 residues in the CDR3. Looked up from germline, CDR1 is SNHLY and CDR2 is FYNNEI. CDR3 loop: CASSGGQVSYNEQFF. In DNA, the CDR3 is TGTGCCAGCAGTGGGGGACAAGTCTCCTACAATGAGCAGTTCTTC. Full variable domain (missing parts from reference TRBV2 and TRBJ2-1): EPEVTQTPSHQVTQMGQEVILRCVPISNHLYFYWYRQILGQKVEFLVSFYNNEISEKSEIFDDQFSVERPDGSNFTLKIRSTKLEDSAMYFCASSGGQVSYNEQFFGPGTRLTVL.

The V call is TRBV5-4, the J call TRBJ1-5; unclear D gene. This CDR3 has 14 amino acids. V lost 1 base, J lost 8 bases, and 13 bases lay in between. Germline V CDR1 and CDR2: SGHNT, YYREEE (reference sequence). CDR3 sequence (DNA): TGTGCCAGCAGCTTGAGTGGCCAGGACGAGCCCCAGCATTTT. It yields the protein CASSLSGQDEPQHF.